The table lists the clone carrying this T cell receptor beta chain with many counts. Its antigen is unidentified. These data come from a study of regulatory T cells in long-lasting Graves disease. Study as a whole: Antithyroid drug use was under 3 months in newly diagnosed Graves' patients. Whole-study results and caveats: Sharing of public clonotypes was greater in persistent patients (about 2,500) than in new patients (around 1,000). Investigators studied peripheral blood only, not thyroid tissue.

To make TCR beta libraries, researchers used iRepertoire HTBI primers and Arm-PCR of CDR3 regions. TCRdb re-called the multiplex PCR reads with MiXCR, one entry per CDR3 protein. The profile shows approximately 400,000 distinct CDR3 sequences, 15% of them singletons. Germline trimming cut 2 bases from V and 4 bases from J; bases unmatched to any gene: 4. There are 15 residues in the CDR3. Time point here: newly diagnosed GD, antithyroid drugs for less than 3 months. RNA isolated from PBMCs was used to make the TCR library. This sample was shared with a second study, whose subject was T cells in Graves' hyperthyroidism and ophthalmopathy. That investigation notes: Those with hyperthyroidism were 18 to 65 years old, newly diagnosed, and ill for under 2 months.

The V call is TRBV12-3 or TRBV12-4, the J call TRBJ2-7; TRBD1 agrees at 11 bases. Sequenced here: peripheral blood mononuclear cells (PBMCs), sampled at new diagnosis, from a patient treated with antithyroid drugs. This receptor was identified in a woman aged 25-40 years with Graves disease. The CDR3 sequence is CASSLLDRGPYEQYF. The DNA for the CDR3 is TGTGCCAGCAGTTTATTGGACAGGGGGCCTTACGAGCAGTACTTC.